Listed here are 25 T cell receptor beta chains from one sample, sequenced in a study of T cells in Graves' hyperthyroidism and ophthalmopathy. Using RNA transcripts as the source, TCR beta CDR3 regions were amplified. The study used the HTBI primer set for a first-round RT-PCR of the TCR CDR3. TCRdb used MiXCR to reprocess the multiplex PCR reads, holding one entry per CDR3 protein. Of some 350,000 distinct CDR3 sequences listed, around 25% are singletons. The sequencing sample was made of blood. These receptors were obtained from a man aged 50 to 59 with Graves' hyperthyroidism.

This clonotype was observed a handful of times. This chain joins TRBV6-1 and TRBJ2-7, with D possibly being TRBD1 or TRBD2 (5 bases each). Germline-derived CDR1 and CDR2 are MNHNS and SASEGT. This CDR3 has 14 residues. Trimming pared 6 bases from V and 3 bases from J, leaving 15 bases between. CDR3 nucleotide sequence: TGTGCCAGCAGGTCTCTTCCGAGGGGCTACGAGCAGTACTTC. This gives the protein CASRSLPRGYEQYF.

The genes are TRBV14 and TRBJ2-3; 9 nucleotides agree with TRBD1. The germline V gene encodes CDR1 SGHDN and CDR2 FVKESK. CDR3 length: 18 residues. J was trimmed by 3 bases and V by 0 bases; bases with no gene match: 10. The CDR3 DNA reads TGTGCCAGCAGCCAAGATGGGACGGACAGGGGAAAAACAGATACGCAGTATTTT. Amino acid sequence: CASSQDGTDRGKTDTQYF. The entire variable domain, with the rest obtained from reference TRBV14 and TRBJ2-3, is as follows: EAGVTQFPSHSVIEKGQTVTLRCDPISGHDNLYWYRRVMGKEIKFLLHFVKESKQDESGMPNNRFLAERTGGTYSTLKVQPAELEDSGVYFCASSQDGTDRGKTDTQYFGPGTRLTVL.

In its sample, this clonotype was seen a few times. V gene TRBV7-2 combines with J gene TRBJ2-5; D is ambiguous. Germline V gene lookup returns CDR1 SGHTA and CDR2 FQGNSA. Between the trimmed V and J ends, which lost 3 bases and 2 bases, there was a span of 10 bases. The CDR3 extends over 14 amino acids. For the CDR3, the DNA is TGTGCCAGCAGCTTGGTACTTAGTCAAGAGACCCAGTACTTC. It codes for CASSLVLSQETQYF.

This clonotype was recorded at least ten times. The V and J genes are TRBV11-3 and TRBJ2-3, with D hard to call. This CDR3 contains 16 residues. In germline, CDR1 is SGHNT, CDR2 YENEEA. The V gene lost 3 bases and the J gene lost 6 bases, with 19 bases spanning the gap. This CDR3 is CASSLPGSDVHDTQYF. For the CDR3, the DNA is TGTGCCAGCAGCTTGCCTGGGTCCGATGTCCACGATACGCAGTATTTT.

As concerns this clonotype: Because it lacks the conserved phenylalanine or tryptophan at the end, this CDR3 is likely a read error. This chain joins TRBV7-2 and TRBJ2-7, with D unclear. The V and J ends lost 7 bases and 2 bases respectively, with 12 bases between them. The CDR3 is 13 amino acids. Looked up from germline, CDR1 is SGHTA and CDR2 is FQGNSA. The CDR3 is CASIGTATYEQYS. In DNA form, the CDR3 reads TGTGCCAGCATTGGAACTGCGACCTACGAGCAGTACTCC.

A remark on this clonotype: The CDR3 does not close with the conserved phenylalanine or tryptophan, likely indicating a read error. V and J are TRBV20-1 and TRBJ2-1, with no clear D. The CDR3 totals 11 residues. Looked up from germline, CDR1 is DFQATT and CDR2 is SNEGSKA (reference sequence). DNA of the CDR3: TGCATTCCTTCGACAAACAATGAGCAGTTCCTC. It yields the protein CIPSTNNEQFL.

This clonotype has at least ten counts. The chain employs TRBV20-1 and TRBJ2-3; TRBD1 agrees at 8 bases. The CDR3 covers 17 residues. CDR1 is DFQATT and CDR2 is SNEGSKA in the germline V gene (reference sequence). V was clipped by 3 bases and J by 5 bases; unmatched bases: 16. The CDR3 is CSASVPGQVAGGDTQYF. As DNA, the CDR3 is TGCAGTGCTAGCGTCCCGGGACAGGTAGCAGGTGGAGATACGCAGTATTTT.

The sample holds one count of this clonotype. The gene calls are TRBV27 and TRBJ1-5; possible D gene TRBD1, 6 bases. This CDR3 is built from 15 residues. CDR1 and CDR2 (germline): MNHEY, SMNVEV (reference sequence). Trimming pared 4 bases from V and 7 bases from J, leaving 17 bases between. CDR3 in DNA: TGTGCCAGCAGTTCCAGGGGTGTGGGGAGCCAGCCCCAGCATTTT. Amino acids: CASSSRGVGSQPQHF.

Ten or more counts support this clonotype. V is TRBV7-2 and J is TRBJ2-1; 11 positions agree with TRBD2. The CDR3 is 17 amino acids. Trimming at V came to 1 base and at J to 1 base, leaving 3 bases not matched to a gene. CDR1 and CDR2 (germline): SGHTA, FQGNSA. This CDR3 reads CASSLGASGRSYNEQFF. The CDR3 DNA reads TGTGCCAGCAGCTTAGGAGCTAGCGGGAGGTCCTACAATGAGCAGTTCTTC. Supplemented by reference TRBV7-2 and TRBJ2-1, the full variable domain reads GAGVSQSPSNKVTEKGKDVELRCDPISGHTALYWYRQSLGQGLEFLIYFQGNSAPDKSGLPSDRFSAERTGGSVSTLTIQRTQQEDSAVYLCASSLGASGRSYNEQFFGPGTRLTVL.

This clonotype has just one count. The CDR3 sequence: CASSLTRWRSYEQYF. As DNA, the CDR3 is TGTGCCAGCAGCTTAACTCGGTGGCGGTCCTACGAGCAGTACTTC. The V gene is TRBV7-3, the J gene TRBJ2-7, with unresolved D. The CDR3 has 15 amino acids. Per germline, CDR1 SGHTA and CDR2 FQGTGA. The germline V and J ends were trimmed by 0 bases and 1 base, with 10 bases remaining between them.

As to this clonotype: A read error may account for a junction end that differs from germline. The chain is built from TRBV12-3 or TRBV12-4 and TRBJ1-5; a weak D match, TRBD1 (5 bases). The CDR3 extends over 15 amino acids. CDR3 in amino acids: CSSSRNGAHNQPQHF. The CDR3 coding sequence is TGTTCCAGCAGTCGAAATGGGGCCCACAATCAGCCCCAGCATTTT.

This clonotype was detected ten times or more. The chain is built from TRBV27 and TRBJ2-7, with 9 nucleotides matching TRBD2. This CDR3 has 14 residues. Germline V gene lookup returns CDR1 MNHEY and CDR2 SMNVEV (reference sequence). With 5 bases clipped from V and 6 bases from J, the junction kept 8 bases outside the gene matches. CDR3 nucleotides: TGTGCCAGCAGTCTATTAGCGGGAGTCGGCGAGCAGTACTTC. It specifies CASSLLAGVGEQYF.

This clonotype was recorded at least ten times. The chain couples TRBV2 to TRBJ2-1, with TRBD1 identical over 11 bases. Trimming removed 8 bases from V and 6 bases from J; junction bases left unmatched: 12. There are 16 residues in the CDR3. Germline-derived CDR1 and CDR2 are SNHLY and FYNNEI. CDR3 nucleotides: TGTGCCAGCGCCAACCCGCGGGACAGGGGGGGCAATGAGCAGTTCTTC. Protein: CASANPRDRGGNEQFF.

This clonotype was observed a few times. The chain carries TRBV27 and TRBJ2-7; D is perhaps TRBD1 or TRBD2 (5 bases each). This CDR3 spans 17 amino acids. The V and J ends lost 2 bases and 2 bases respectively, with 19 bases between them. CDR1 and CDR2 (germline): MNHEY, SMNVEV (reference sequence). The CDR3 region is CASSLIGLAPGPYEQYF. The DNA of the CDR3 is TGTGCCAGCAGTTTAATTGGTTTGGCCCCGGGGCCCTACGAGCAGTACTTC.

This chain connects TRBV15 to TRBJ2-1, with 7 bases that match TRBD1. The germline V gene has CDR1 LNHNV and CDR2 YYDKDF (reference sequence). V dropped 8 bases and J dropped 5; count of bases not matched to a gene: 12. The CDR3 runs 15 residues. CDR3 amino acids: CATEGEGARNNEQFF. The DNA of the CDR3 is TGTGCCACCGAGGGAGAGGGGGCAAGGAACAATGAGCAGTTCTTC.

A few counts support this clonotype. This rearrangement joins TRBV12-3 or TRBV12-4 to TRBJ2-1; 7 nucleotides match TRBD2. The V and J ends lost 3 bases and 2 bases, in that order; junction bases with no gene match: 7. There are 16 residues in the CDR3. CDR3 region: CASSFSGGSPYNEQFF. CDR3 DNA: TGTGCCAGCAGTTTTTCCGGCGGGAGCCCCTACAATGAGCAGTTCTTC.

This clonotype was seen a handful of times. The genes are TRBV18 and TRBJ1-1; weak D call: TRBD1 (6 bases). V lost 6 bases and J lost 7, with 12 bases in between. From germline, CDR1 is KGHSH and CDR2 LQKENI. The length of the CDR3 is 12 residues. CDR3: CASSRQGNEAFF. The CDR3 region has the DNA TGTGCCAGCTCCCGGCAGGGGAATGAAGCTTTCTTT. Full variable domain (missing parts from reference TRBV18 and TRBJ1-1): NAGVMQNPRHLVRRRGQEARLRCSPMKGHSHVYWYRQLPEEGLKFMVYLQKENIIDESGMPKERFSAEFPKEGPSILRIQQVVRGDSAAYFCASSRQGNEAFFGQGTRLTVV.

Details on this clonotype: Its ends do not fully match the called genes, so a read error is possible. This chain joins TRBV5-1 and TRBJ2-3; D might be TRBD2 (5 bases). The CDR3 has 14 amino acids. Germline loops: CDR1 SGHRS, CDR2 YFSETQ. CDR3 coding DNA: TGCGCCGGCAGCTTAGAGGGAGCAGGAGATACGCAGTATTTT. As protein: CAGSLEGAGDTQYF.

This clonotype was seen a handful of times. The rearrangement joins TRBV6-1 to TRBJ1-5, with unresolved D. The V end was cut by 3 bases, the J end by 5 bases, with 8 bases between. This CDR3 has 13 amino acids. Germline lookup yields CDR1 MNHNS and CDR2 SASEGT. The CDR3 DNA sequence: TGTGCCAGCAGTGATAGTTTTGATCAGCCCCAGCATTTT. Translating it yields CASSDSFDQPQHF.

Only a few counts were recorded for this clonotype. The rearrangement joins TRBV5-1 to TRBJ1-1; D not certain. V shed 1 base and J shed 5 bases, with 15 bases lying between them. The CDR3 runs to 15 residues. Germline loops: CDR1 SGHRS, CDR2 YFSETQ. The CDR3 reads CASSLLPGTSTEAFF. DNA of the CDR3: TGCGCCAGCAGCTTGCTCCCAGGCACCAGTACTGAAGCTTTCTTT.

The sample holds a few counts of this clonotype. One end of the junction varies from germline; a read error may be responsible. V usage is TRBV6-1 and J usage is TRBJ2-4, with a possible D match to TRBD1 (5 bases). The CDR3 is 13 residues long. Germline-derived CDR1 and CDR2 are MNHNS and SASEGT. CDR3 residues: CASSEADSYIQYF. In DNA form, the CDR3 reads TGTGCCAGCAGTGAAGCTGACAGTTACATCCAGTACTTC.

This clonotype was observed at least ten times. V and J are TRBV6-1 and TRBJ2-7; TRBD2 is a possible D gene (7 bases). The CDR3 extends over 14 amino acids. V was trimmed by 5 bases and J by 3 bases, leaving 14 bases between them. CDR1 and CDR2 from the germline V gene are MNHNS and SASEGT. The CDR3 nucleotides read TGTGCCAGCAGTAGGGGGGGACTGAACTACGAGCAGTACTTC. It encodes CASSRGGLNYEQYF.

The V call is TRBV15, the J call TRBJ2-1; D is ambiguous. Germline loops: CDR1 LNHNV, CDR2 YYDKDF (reference sequence). The CDR3 contains 16 residues. The V gene lost 0 bases and the J gene lost 2 bases, with 11 bases spanning the gap. The CDR3 protein is CATSRDRTYPYNEQFF. The CDR3 DNA sequence: TGTGCCACCAGCAGAGATCGAACATATCCCTACAATGAGCAGTTCTTC.

The gene calls are TRBV7-9 and TRBJ2-3; 12 positions agree with TRBD2. The CDR3 spans 15 residues. Per the germline V gene, CDR1 is SEHNR and CDR2 is FQNEAQ (reference sequence). The V gene end was trimmed by 6 bases and the J gene end by 5 bases; junction bases not matched to a gene: 6. The DNA of the CDR3 is TGTGCCAGCAGACCTGGACTAGCGGGACGAGATACGCAGTATTTT. The encoded protein is CASRPGLAGRDTQYF. The full variable domain, in which reference TRBV7-9 and TRBJ2-3 provide the parts outside the CDR3, is DTGVSQNPRHKITKRGQNVTFRCDPISEHNRLYWYRQTLGQGPEFLTYFQNEAQLEKSRLLSDRFSAERPKGSFSTLEIQRTEQGDSAMYLCASRPGLAGRDTQYFGPGTRLTVL.

The CDR3, as DNA: TGTGCCACCAGCAGAGATCAGGCGGGGGAAGAGACCCAGTACTTC. It translates to CATSRDQAGEETQYF. The V call is TRBV15, the J call TRBJ2-5, with 7 bases aligning to TRBD2. The CDR3 has 15 residues. V lost 0 bases and J lost 3; bases outside the gene matches: 4. Looked up from germline, CDR1 is LNHNV and CDR2 is YYDKDF (reference sequence).